This is a list of T cell receptor beta chains from one sample in a study of OX40 agonist ivuxolimab in advanced cancers. Measured with immunoSEQ multiplex PCR; TCRdb has only the in-frame clones, and not every one. The data show about 100,000 clones, 90% seen once. The source was CD4+ or CD8+ T cells sorted from blood, collected in a trial of the OX40 agonist ivuxolimab. These receptors came from an adult with an advanced solid tumor such as melanoma, head and neck, liver or kidney cancer. CDR3s include the opening cysteine and the closing phenylalanine or tryptophan. The D gene is left open where the match is weak. Size is omitted from some rows. Given values are once, few, many or a class for expanded clones.

D gene	clone size	V gene	J gene	CDR3 length	CDR3 protein	CDR3 DNA
.	once	TRBV5-5	TRBJ2-5	15	CASSGQWGTQETQYF	TGTGCCAGCAGCGGCCAGTGGGGGACGCAAGAGACCCAGTACTTC
TRBD2	.	TRBV27	TRBJ2-1	17	CASSSTQLAGVFNEQFF	TGTGCCAGCAGTTCAACCCAACTAGCGGGAGTGTTTAATGAGCAGTTCTTC
TRBD1	.	TRBV23-1	TRBJ1-2	13	CASSRQGGYGYTF	TGCGCCAGCAGTCGACAGGGGGGCTATGGCTACACCTTC
.	.	TRBV29-1	TRBJ1-4	10	CSAGDEKLFF	TGCAGCGCAGGGGATGAAAAACTGTTTTTT
TRBD1	.	TRBV11-2	TRBJ2-1	19	CASSLSGQGSRRSYNEQFF	TGTGCCAGCAGCTTATCGGGACAGGGTAGTAGGCGCTCCTACAATGAGCAGTTCTTC
.	.	TRBV4-2	TRBJ1-4	16	CASSQDPWGSNEKLFF	TGTGCCAGCAGCCAAGATCCATGGGGCTCTAATGAAAAACTGTTTTTT
.	.	TRBV29-1	TRBJ2-2	16	CSVVHRAPHRTGELFF	TGCAGCGTTGTCCATCGGGCCCCACACCGCACCGGGGAGCTGTTTTTT
.	.	TRBV19	TRBJ1-2	12	CASHETPGGYTF	TGTGCCAGTCACGAAACCCCGGGGGGCTACACCTTC
.	once	TRBV5-6	TRBJ2-6	15	CASRKRGAGANVLTF	TGTGCCAGCAGGAAGAGGGGTGCCGGGGCCAACGTCCTGACTTTC
TRBD1	.	TRBV6-6	TRBJ2-2	15	CASRTDRGNTGELFF	TGTGCCAGCAGAACGGACAGGGGCAACACCGGGGAGCTGTTTTTT
.	.	TRBV7-3	TRBJ1-1	15	CASSLTDRQNTEAFF	TGTGCCAGCAGCTTAACGGACAGACAGAACACTGAAGCTTTCTTT
.	.	TRBV28	TRBJ2-5	12	CASTGFQETQYF	TGTGCCAGCACTGGTTTCCAAGAGACCCAGTACTTC
.	.	TRBV11-2	TRBJ2-7	15	CASSLMPRFSYEQYF	TGTGCCAGCAGCTTAATGCCACGGTTTTCCTACGAGCAGTACTTC
.	.	TRBV4-1	TRBJ1-1	14	CASSLTEVNTEAFF	TGCGCCAGCAGCCTAACAGAGGTGAACACTGAAGCTTTCTTT
.	.	TRBV6-5	TRBJ1-5	15	CASSSRGGRNQPQHF	TGTGCCAGCAGTAGTCGAGGGGGACGCAATCAGCCCCAGCATTTT
.	.	TRBV4-1	TRBJ1-3	15	CASSQSGSSGNTIYF	TGCGCCAGCAGCCAGTCAGGCTCCTCTGGAAACACCATATATTTT
.	.	TRBV28	TRBJ2-1	11	CATQERNEQFF	TGTGCCACGCAAGAGCGCAATGAGCAGTTCTTC
.	few	TRBV2	TRBJ1-2	13	CASSGGIGAGYTF	TGTGCCAGCAGTGGAGGGATCGGGGCTGGCTACACCTTC
.	.	TRBV4-2	TRBJ2-3	15	CASSQGRTSTDTQYF	TGTGCCAGCAGCCAAGGCCGAACAAGCACAGATACGCAGTATTTT
TRBD2	.	TRBV5-1	TRBJ2-1	18	CASSLVPGLPTSYNEQFF	TGCGCCAGCAGCTTGGTTCCGGGACTACCGACATCATACAATGAGCAGTTCTTC
TRBD2	once	TRBV5-1	TRBJ2-2	18	CASSFGLAGGGNTGELFF	TGCGCCAGCAGCTTTGGACTAGCGGGAGGCGGGAACACCGGGGAGCTGTTTTTT
TRBD1	.	TRBV10-1	TRBJ1-1	15	CASSIHRGPNTEAFF	TGCGCCAGCAGTATCCACAGGGGACCGAACACTGAAGCTTTCTTT
TRBD2	.	TRBV11-3	TRBJ2-2	15	CASSLVAGVTGELFF	TGTGCCAGCAGCTTAGTCGCGGGAGTCACCGGGGAGCTGTTTTTT
.	once	TRBV18	TRBJ2-7	13	CASSKQVAGEQYF	TGTGCCAGCTCAAAACAGGTCGCTGGGGAGCAGTACTTC
TRBD1	.	TRBV6-1	TRBJ1-5	15	CASSKGQGLDQPQHF	TGTGCCAGCAGTAAGGGACAGGGGCTTGATCAGCCCCAGCATTTT
TRBD2	.	TRBV9	TRBJ2-7	15	CASSVKREYSYEQYF	TGTGCCAGCAGCGTCAAGCGGGAATACTCCTACGAGCAGTACTTC
.	.	TRBV28	TRBJ1-5	16	CASNSPGYRRNQPQHF	TGTGCCAGCAACTCCCCGGGCTACCGGCGCAATCAGCCCCAGCATTTT
.	once	TRBV18	TRBJ2-2	13	CASSPYDSGELFF	TGTGCCAGCTCACCATATGATTCCGGGGAGCTGTTTTTT
.	.	TRBV27	TRBJ1-2	14	CASSLGRQGYGYTF	TGTGCCAGCAGTTTAGGGAGGCAAGGCTATGGCTACACCTTC
.	.	TRBV6-5	TRBJ2-2	15	CASSYSAYNTGELFF	TGTGCCAGCAGTTACTCTGCCTACAACACCGGGGAGCTGTTTTTT
TRBD2	.	TRBV28	TRBJ2-7	16	CASSGTSGRFSYEQYF	TGTGCCAGCAGTGGAACTAGCGGGAGGTTCTCCTACGAGCAGTACTTC
.	.	TRBV6-1	TRBJ2-1	14	CAISGTSTYNEQFF	TGTGCCATCTCCGGGACCAGTACCTACAATGAGCAGTTCTTC
TRBD1	.	TRBV16	TRBJ2-2	15	CASSPNRGITGELFF	TGTGCCAGCAGCCCCAACAGGGGAATCACCGGGGAGCTGTTTTTT